This TCR beta chain was captured by sequencing in a study of T cells in Graves' hyperthyroidism and ophthalmopathy. Notes on the study in general: Ophthalmopathy and stable hyperthyroidism were told apart by a 13 V-J model.

Many counts were recorded for this clonotype. Its antigen remains unidentified. Researchers amplified the TCR beta CDR3 regions from RNA transcripts. Carried out on the TCR CDR3, a first-round RT-PCR used the HTBI primer set. MiXCR was run by TCRdb on the multiplex PCR reads, yielding one entry per CDR3 protein. The table has some 800,000 distinct CDR3 sequences, roughly 40% seen once. Germline values: CDR1 DFQATT, CDR2 SNEGSKA (reference sequence). The CDR3 has 14 amino acids. Trimming pared 0 bases from V and 3 bases from J, leaving 11 bases between. When ophthalmopathy did not progress within 18 months, Graves' hyperthyroidism was considered stable. PBMCs were obtained from roughly 10 ml fresh peripheral blood.

The TCR comes from a man between 18 and 29 years old with Graves' hyperthyroidism. This sequence joins TRBV20-1 and TRBJ1-1; possibly TRBD1 for D (5 bases). The sequenced material came from blood. For the CDR3, the DNA is TGCAGTGCTAGAGAGGGACTCAGTTACACTGAAGCTTTCTTT. Its translation is CSAREGLSYTEAFF.